This TCR beta chain appears in the sequencing data of a study of cytomegalovirus exposure and HLA in healthy donors. On the study more broadly: Of the donors genotyped, approximately 430 in all, around 77% fell in the Caucasian-associated ancestry cluster. The study's findings and limits: More clonal expansion characterized HLA-associated TCR beta chains than equally common others in a later analysis. Later, TCR association rates were found to vary by HLA locus, highest for DRB1 and lowest for HLA-C.

Trimming shortened V by 3 bases and J by 0 bases, and 6 bases separated the two germline ends. The CDR3 loop spans 14 amino acids. The V gene's germline CDR1 is ENHRY and CDR2 SYGVKD. In this sample, this clone turned up a few times. Its antigen remains unidentified. Vbeta (60) and Jbeta (13) primers were used in the PCR. How the authors handled the data: Counted up in a later analysis, unique TCR beta chains came to some 80 million, with around 11 million shared. Assay used: immunoSEQ multiplex PCR; TCRdb lists only in-frame clones, some missing. D and trimming were read from the DNA, whereas the V and J calls and clone size are those reported in that table. Among some 200,000 clones, around 80% were seen once, and the ten largest hold 2.5% to 3%.

Sequenced sample: PBMCs. The rearrangement joins TRBV10-3 to TRBJ1-5; no definite D call. The sequence derives from a woman aged 55 to 70 in good health and CMV-seropositive. CDR3 nucleotides: TGTGCCATCAGTGAACAGATTAGCAATCAGCCCCAGCATTTT. It codes for CAISEQISNQPQHF.